This T cell receptor (beta chain) was identified during a study of OX40 agonist ivuxolimab in advanced cancers. Study-wide results and limits: Expanded clones belonging to CD8+ T cells outnumbered, on average, those of CD4+. At 0.1 to 3.0 mg/kg and by week 6, clonal expansion occurred in CD4+ and CD8+ blood T cells. Antigen specificity of clonally expanded peripheral T cells was not established.

Data came from immunoSEQ multiplex PCR; TCRdb stores just in-frame clones and leaves some out. The data hold some 10,000 clones, with 76% observed a single time. V lost 5 bases and J lost 0; bases outside the gene matches: 11. CDR3 length equals 17 residues. Germline assignment: CDR1 MGHRA and CDR2 YSYEKL. Points on this clone: Its antigen remains unidentified.

V usage is TRBV4-1 and J usage is TRBJ2-7, with 9 bases lining up with TRBD1. The sequencing used CD4+ or CD8+ T cells sorted from blood, collected in a trial of the OX40 agonist ivuxolimab. This clonotype was obtained from an adult with an advanced solid tumor such as melanoma, head and neck, liver or kidney cancer. The CDR3 DNA follows: TGCGCCAGCAGCTCACGGGGGACAGGGTTTTCCTCCTACGAGCAGTACTTC. Its translation is CASSSRGTGFSSYEQYF.